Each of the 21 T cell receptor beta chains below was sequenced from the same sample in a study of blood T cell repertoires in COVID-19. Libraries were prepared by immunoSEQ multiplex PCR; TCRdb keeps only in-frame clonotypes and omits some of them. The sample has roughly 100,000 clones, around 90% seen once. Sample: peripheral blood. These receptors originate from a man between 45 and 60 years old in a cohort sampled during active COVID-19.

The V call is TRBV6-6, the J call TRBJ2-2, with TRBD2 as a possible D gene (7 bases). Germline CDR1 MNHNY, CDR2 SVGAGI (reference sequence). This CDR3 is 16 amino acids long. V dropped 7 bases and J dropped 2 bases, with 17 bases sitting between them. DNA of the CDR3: TGTGCCAGCACCCAGAGGGGGGGCGTCAACACCGGGGAGCTGTTTTTT. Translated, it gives CASTQRGGVNTGELFF.

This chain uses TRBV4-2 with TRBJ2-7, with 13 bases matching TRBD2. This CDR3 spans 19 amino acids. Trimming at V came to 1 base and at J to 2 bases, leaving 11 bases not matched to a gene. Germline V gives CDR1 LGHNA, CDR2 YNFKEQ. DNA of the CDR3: TGTGCCAGCAGCCAAGCTAAGACTAGCGGGGGGTATTTTACCTACGAGCAGTACTTC. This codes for CASSQAKTSGGYFTYEQYF.

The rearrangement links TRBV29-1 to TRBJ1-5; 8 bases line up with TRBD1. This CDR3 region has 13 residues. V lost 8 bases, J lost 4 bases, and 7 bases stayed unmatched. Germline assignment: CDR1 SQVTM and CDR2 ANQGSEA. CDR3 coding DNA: TGCAGCACCCGGACAGGGCCAAATCAGCCCCAGCATTTT. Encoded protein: CSTRTGPNQPQHF.

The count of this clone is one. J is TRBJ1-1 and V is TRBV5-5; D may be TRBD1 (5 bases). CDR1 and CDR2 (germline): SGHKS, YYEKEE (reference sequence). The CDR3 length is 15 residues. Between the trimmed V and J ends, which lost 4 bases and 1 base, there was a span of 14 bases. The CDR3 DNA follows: TGTGCCAGCAGCCCACGATGGGGGGAGAACACTGAAGCTTTCTTT. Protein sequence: CASSPRWGENTEAFF.

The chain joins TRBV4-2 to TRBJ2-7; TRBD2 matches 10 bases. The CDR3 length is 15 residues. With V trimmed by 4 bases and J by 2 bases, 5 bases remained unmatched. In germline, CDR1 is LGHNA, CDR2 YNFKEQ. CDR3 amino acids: CASSPTSGEAYEQYF. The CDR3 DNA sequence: TGTGCCAGCAGCCCCACTAGCGGGGAAGCCTACGAGCAGTACTTC.

CDR3 in amino acids: CASSPYTGELFF. As DNA, the CDR3 is TGTGCCAGCAGCCCTTACACCGGGGAGCTGTTTTTT. The rearrangement joins TRBV5-8 to TRBJ2-2; D ambiguous. The V end lost 4 bases, the J end lost 3 bases, and 4 bases lay between the germline ends. Germline lookup yields CDR1 SGHTS and CDR2 YDEGEE. The CDR3 loop spans 12 amino acids.

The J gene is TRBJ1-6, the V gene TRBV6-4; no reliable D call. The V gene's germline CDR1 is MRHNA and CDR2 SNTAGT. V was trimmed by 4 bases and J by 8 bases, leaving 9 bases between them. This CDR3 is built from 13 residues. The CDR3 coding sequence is TGTGCCAGCAGTGCACGGGAAGATTCACCCCTCCACTTT. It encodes CASSAREDSPLHF.

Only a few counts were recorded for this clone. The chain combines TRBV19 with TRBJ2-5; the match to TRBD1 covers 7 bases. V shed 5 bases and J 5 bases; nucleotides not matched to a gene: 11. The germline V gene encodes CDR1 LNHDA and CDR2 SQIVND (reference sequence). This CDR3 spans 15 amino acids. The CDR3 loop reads CASSPDSLRGETQYF. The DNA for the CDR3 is TGTGCCAGTAGTCCTGACAGCCTCAGGGGGGAGACCCAGTACTTC. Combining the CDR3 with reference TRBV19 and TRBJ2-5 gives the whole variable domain DGGITQSPKYLFRKEGQNVTLSCEQNLNHDAMYWYRQDPGQGLRLIYYSQIVNDFQKGDIAEGYSVSREKKESFPLTVTSAQKNPTAFYLCASSPDSLRGETQYFGPGTRLLVL.

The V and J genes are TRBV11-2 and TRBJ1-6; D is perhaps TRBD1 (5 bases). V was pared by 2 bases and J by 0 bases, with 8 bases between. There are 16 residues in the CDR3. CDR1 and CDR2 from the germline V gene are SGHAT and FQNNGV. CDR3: CASSLRQSSYNSPLHF. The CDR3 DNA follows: TGTGCCAGCAGCTTAAGACAGAGCTCCTATAATTCACCCCTCCACTTT. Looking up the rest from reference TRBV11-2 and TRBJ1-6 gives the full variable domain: EAGVAQSPRYKIIEKRQSVAFWCNPISGHATLYWYQQILGQGPKLLIQFQNNGVVDDSQLPKDRFSAERLKGVDSTLKIQPAKLEDSAVYLCASSLRQSSYNSPLHFGNGTRLTVT.

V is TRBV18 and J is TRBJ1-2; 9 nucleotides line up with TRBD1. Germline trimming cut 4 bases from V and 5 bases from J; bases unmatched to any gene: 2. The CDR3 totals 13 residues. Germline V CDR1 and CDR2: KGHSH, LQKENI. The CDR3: CASSRDREYGYTF. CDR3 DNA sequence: TGTGCCAGCTCACGGGACAGGGAATATGGCTACACCTTC.

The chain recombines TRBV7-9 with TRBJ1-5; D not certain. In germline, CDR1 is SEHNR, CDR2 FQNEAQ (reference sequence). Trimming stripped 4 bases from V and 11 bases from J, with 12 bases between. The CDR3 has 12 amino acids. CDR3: CASSSFGRAQHF. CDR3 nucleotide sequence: TGTGCCAGCAGCTCCTTCGGTCGGGCCCAGCATTTT. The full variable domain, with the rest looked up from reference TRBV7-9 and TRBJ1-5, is DTGVSQNPRHKITKRGQNVTFRCDPISEHNRLYWYRQTLGQGPEFLTYFQNEAQLEKSRLLSDRFSAERPKGSFSTLEIQRTEQGDSAMYLCASSSFGRAQHFGDGTRLSIL.

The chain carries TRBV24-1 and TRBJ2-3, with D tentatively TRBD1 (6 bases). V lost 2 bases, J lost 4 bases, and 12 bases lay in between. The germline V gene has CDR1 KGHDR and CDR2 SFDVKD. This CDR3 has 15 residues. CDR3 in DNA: TGTGCCACCAGTGATTGGGGTACAGGGTCAGATACGCAGTATTTT. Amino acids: CATSDWGTGSDTQYF.

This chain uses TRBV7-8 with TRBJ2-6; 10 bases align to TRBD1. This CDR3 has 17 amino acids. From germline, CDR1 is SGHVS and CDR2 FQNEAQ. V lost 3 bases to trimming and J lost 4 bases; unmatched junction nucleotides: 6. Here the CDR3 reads CASSFGTGVFGANVLTF. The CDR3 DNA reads TGTGCCAGCAGCTTCGGGACAGGGGTTTTCGGGGCCAACGTCCTGACTTTC.

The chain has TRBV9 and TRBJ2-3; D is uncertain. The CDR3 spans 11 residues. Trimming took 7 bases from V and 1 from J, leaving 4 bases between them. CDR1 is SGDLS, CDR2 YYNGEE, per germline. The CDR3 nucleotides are TGTGCCAGCGCGGGCACAGATACGCAGTATTTT. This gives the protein CASAGTDTQYF.

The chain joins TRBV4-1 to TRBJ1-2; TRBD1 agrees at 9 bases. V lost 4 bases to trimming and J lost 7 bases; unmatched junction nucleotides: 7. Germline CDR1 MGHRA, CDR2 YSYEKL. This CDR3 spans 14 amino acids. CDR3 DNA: TGCGCCAGCAGCCCTCCACAGGGGGCAGGTGGCTACACCTTC. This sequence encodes CASSPPQGAGGYTF.

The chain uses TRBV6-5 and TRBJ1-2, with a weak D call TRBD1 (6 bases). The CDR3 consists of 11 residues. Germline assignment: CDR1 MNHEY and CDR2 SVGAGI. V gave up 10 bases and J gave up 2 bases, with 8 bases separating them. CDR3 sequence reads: CATGTNYGYTF. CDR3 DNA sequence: TGTGCCACCGGGACAAACTATGGCTACACCTTC.

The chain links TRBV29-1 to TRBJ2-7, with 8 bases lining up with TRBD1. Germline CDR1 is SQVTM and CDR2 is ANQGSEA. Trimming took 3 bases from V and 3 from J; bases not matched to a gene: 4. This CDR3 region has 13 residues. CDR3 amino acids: CSVDGQGNYEQYF. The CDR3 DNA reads TGCAGCGTTGATGGACAGGGCAACTACGAGCAGTACTTC.

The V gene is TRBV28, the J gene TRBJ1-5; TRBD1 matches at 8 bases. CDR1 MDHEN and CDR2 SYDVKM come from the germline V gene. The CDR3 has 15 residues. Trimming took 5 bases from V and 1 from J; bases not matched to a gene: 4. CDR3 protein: CASSPWDRSNQPQHF. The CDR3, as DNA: TGTGCCAGCAGTCCTTGGGACAGGAGCAATCAGCCCCAGCATTTT.

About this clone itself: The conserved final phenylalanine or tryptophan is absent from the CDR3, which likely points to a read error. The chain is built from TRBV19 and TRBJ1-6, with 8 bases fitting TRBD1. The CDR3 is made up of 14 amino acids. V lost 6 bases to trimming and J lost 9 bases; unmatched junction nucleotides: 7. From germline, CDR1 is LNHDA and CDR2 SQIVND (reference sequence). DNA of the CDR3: TGTGCCAGTAGCCCGGGACAGGCAAGTTCACCCCTCCACCTT. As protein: CASSPGQASSPLHL.

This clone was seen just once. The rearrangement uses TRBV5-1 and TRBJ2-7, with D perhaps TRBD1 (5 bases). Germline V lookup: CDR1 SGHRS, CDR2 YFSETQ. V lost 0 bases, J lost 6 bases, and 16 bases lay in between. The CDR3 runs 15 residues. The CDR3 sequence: CASSLGQGHWSEQYV. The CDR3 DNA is TGCGCCAGCAGCTTGGGGCAGGGCCACTGGAGCGAGCAGTACGTC.

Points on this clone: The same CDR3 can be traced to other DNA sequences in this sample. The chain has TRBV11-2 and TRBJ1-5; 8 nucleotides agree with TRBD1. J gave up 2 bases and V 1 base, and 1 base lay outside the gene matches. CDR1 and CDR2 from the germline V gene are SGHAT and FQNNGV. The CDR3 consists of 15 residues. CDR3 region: CASSLGTGRNQPQHF. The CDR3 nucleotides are TGTGCCAGCAGCTTAGGGACAGGGCGCAATCAGCCCCAGCATTTT.